The text below deals with one T cell receptor beta chain. The time point: baseline pretreatment blood. Specified treatment: 15 Gy SBRT to primary tumor, nephrectomy 4 weeks later. Clear cell pathology was present in this patient's renal cell carcinoma. Assay used: immunoSEQ multiplex PCR; TCRdb lists only in-frame clones, some missing. The sample contains 55,000 to 65,000 clones, just under 80% of which appear only once. The sample is drawn from a study of radiation and T cells in renal cell carcinoma. The sample here was blood, taken from a patient whose treatment included radiotherapy and nephrectomy. The sequence was collected from a man in his 60s with renal cell carcinoma.

CDR3 protein: CASSLYGPGTGELFF. The CDR3 coding sequence is TGTGCCAGCAGCCTCTATGGCCCAGGCACCGGGGAGCTGTTTTTT. The V gene is TRBV7-3, the J gene TRBJ2-2; D unclear. Trimming removed 5 bases at V and 4 bases at J, with 14 bases between. Germline loops: CDR1 SGHTA, CDR2 FQGTGA. This CDR3 region has 15 residues.